This T cell receptor beta chain appears in the sequencing data of a study of Ad26.COV2.S vaccination and SARS-CoV-2 variants. Study context: The donor was enrolled in the Ad26.COV2.S arm of the COV1001 trial.

This CDR3 comprises 13 residues. From germline, CDR1 is SNHLY and CDR2 FYNNEI. V lost 7 bases to trimming and J lost 9 bases; unmatched junction nucleotides: 4. Treatment in this sample: 15 to 20 received Ad26.COV2.S at low or high dose, single or two shots; 5 received placebo; per-sample allocation not given. It was on day 63 after the first vaccine or placebo injection that samples were taken. An Ad26 vector expressing Wuhan-strain SARS-CoV-2 spike served as the vaccine. TCRdb's copy holds only in-frame clones and misses some; the assay was immunoSEQ multiplex PCR. The sample consists of 350,000 to 500,000 clones, roughly 90% of them appearing once.

The sequence came from a person between 18 and 65 years old who received the Ad26.COV2.S COVID-19 vaccine or a placebo. Sequenced material: peripheral blood, taken in a trial of Ad26.COV2.S vaccine versus placebo. The chain joins TRBV2 to TRBJ1-6; 9 bases align to TRBD1. CDR3: CASTGQGFSPLHF. For the CDR3, the DNA is TGTGCCAGCACGGGACAGGGCTTTTCACCCCTCCACTTT.